This record looks at one T cell receptor (beta chain) sequence and its context. Its specificity is unknown. Method: immunoSEQ multiplex PCR; TCRdb's copy keeps in-frame clones and lacks some. The sample yields about 400,000 clones, approximately 83% seen once. The V segment lost 3 bases and the J segment 2 bases; nucleotides outside the gene matches: 9. This CDR3 region has 18 residues. Germline V lookup: CDR1 LGHNA, CDR2 YSLEER. Treatment defined: over 15 received Ad26.COV2.S at low or high dose, single or two shots; 5 received placebo; per-sample allocation not given. Specimen acquisition occurred on day 63 following the initial vaccine or placebo injection. The data are from a study of Ad26.COV2.S vaccination and SARS-CoV-2 variants. For the study at large: The donor belonged to the COV1001 Ad26.COV2.S trial arm. Recipients of Ad26.COV2.S got it intramuscularly, once or twice 56 days apart. Findings of the study overall: An underestimation of total T cell responses may have resulted from the TCR breadth and depth analyses.

The sequences come from peripheral blood, collected in a trial of Ad26.COV2.S vaccine versus placebo. The chain has TRBV4-3 and TRBJ2-6, with 8 nucleotides matching TRBD1. The TCR originated in a person between 18 and 59 years old who received the Ad26.COV2.S COVID-19 vaccine or a placebo. CDR3 region: CASSQKLLTGAGANVLTF. The DNA for the CDR3 is TGCGCCAGCAGCCAGAAACTATTGACAGGGGCTGGGGCCAACGTCCTGACTTTC.